The clone carrying this TCR beta chain has a count of ten or more. Its target is unknown. This specimen comes from a study of breast tumors, draining lymph nodes, adjacent tissues. Study-level findings and limits: The lymph node origin of tumor T cells was framed as consistent with a hypothesis, not demonstrated. Tumors had less TCR diversity than lymph nodes, more than nontumor tissue. Data fit most tumor T cells coming from lymph node, expanding in tumor.

Between the trimmed V and J ends, which lost 4 bases and 8 bases, there was a span of 18 bases. The germline CDR1 and CDR2 sequences are SQVTM and ANQGSEA. This CDR3 has 14 residues. TCRdb recomputed calls from the multiplex PCR reads with MiXCR, one row per CDR3 protein. Of tens of thousands of distinct CDR3 sequences in the sample, under 50% were seen once. This chain joins TRBV29-1 and TRBJ2-1; D perhaps matches TRBD2 (6 bases). The source is a female donor with breast cancer. Some clones in this sample may be carry-over from other donors' samples. Input material: breast tumor tissue. In nucleotides, the CDR3 is TGCAGCGTTGTTTACTACTTAGGGGAGGATGAGCAGTTCTTC. Translating gives CSVVYYLGEDEQFF.